The 22 T cell receptor beta chains given below trace back to one sample, sequenced in a study of T cell repertoires in cytomegalovirus infection. TCRdb itself ran the reads through MiXCR, one entry per CDR3 protein. The sample carries around 330,000 distinct CDR3 sequences, around a sixth recorded once. The sequenced material came from PBMCs. These receptors originate from a human donor in good health (CMV status not recorded). Some clones in this sample may be carry-over from other donors' samples.

This clonotype has a handful of counts. The rearrangement joins TRBV28 to TRBJ2-7; TRBD1 is a possible D gene (5 bases). Germline V lookup: CDR1 MDHEN, CDR2 SYDVKM. Trimming left V 7 bases short and J 9 bases short, with 19 bases between. The length of the CDR3 is 13 residues. The DNA of the CDR3 is TGTGCCAGCACCATCCAGGGTTTGAAACGGCAGTACTTC. The encoded protein is CASTIQGLKRQYF.

This chain uses TRBV6-6 with TRBJ1-1; 9 nucleotides match TRBD1. The length of the CDR3 is 14 residues. Trimming removed 6 bases from V and 6 bases from J; junction bases left unmatched: 8. Germline values: CDR1 MNHNY, CDR2 SVGAGI (reference sequence). CDR3 in DNA: TGTGCCAGCAGGAGCCGGGACAGGGACCCTGAAGCTTTCTTT. Protein: CASRSRDRDPEAFF.

This chain links TRBV28 with TRBJ2-7; TRBD1 agrees at 7 bases. From germline, CDR1 is MDHEN and CDR2 SYDVKM. CDR3 length: 15 residues. The J segment lost 2 bases and the V segment lost 4 bases, leaving 8 bases of the junction unmatched. The CDR3 here is CASSSYLGTAYEQYF. CDR3 nucleotide sequence: TGTGCCAGCAGTTCGTACCTCGGGACAGCCTACGAGCAGTACTTC.

V is TRBV20-1 and J is TRBJ2-1, with 14 nucleotides matching TRBD2. Trimming cost V 4 bases and J 2 bases; bases outside gene matches: 7. The germline CDR1 and CDR2 sequences are DFQATT and SNEGSKA (reference sequence). CDR3 length: 17 amino acids. The CDR3 loop reads CSAMGTSGGAPYNEQFF. In nucleotides, the CDR3 is TGCAGTGCTATGGGGACTAGCGGGGGCGCTCCCTACAATGAGCAGTTCTTC.

V usage is TRBV12-3 or TRBV12-4 and J usage is TRBJ1-1; TRBD1 matches 8 bases. The CDR3 covers 14 residues. J gave up 1 base and V 4 bases, and 2 bases lay outside the gene matches. CDR3: CASSSQGENTEAFF. DNA of the CDR3: TGTGCCAGCAGTTCACAGGGGGAGAACACTGAAGCTTTCTTT.

V is TRBV20-1 and J is TRBJ2-7; D remains unclear. Germline values: CDR1 DFQATT, CDR2 SNEGSKA (reference sequence). V lost 1 base and J 0 bases, leaving 13 bases between the germline ends. CDR3 length: 15 residues. The DNA for the CDR3 is TGCAGTGCTAGAGTGCCCGGGCAAAACTCCTACGAGCAGTACTTC. Its translation is CSARVPGQNSYEQYF.

This clonotype has at least ten counts. CDR3 coding DNA: TGTGCCAGCAGCCAAGTGGGTGCAGGTAGTGGATACGAGCAGTACTTC. Translating it yields CASSQVGAGSGYEQYF. This chain uses TRBV14 with TRBJ2-7, with D uncertain. V was trimmed by 1 base and J by 4 bases, leaving 17 bases between them. CDR1 is SGHDN, CDR2 FVKESK, per germline. The CDR3 runs 16 residues.

The chain joins TRBV7-9 to TRBJ2-4, with D perhaps TRBD1 (6 bases). Deletions cut 5 bases from V and 2 bases from J, with 13 bases between. The CDR3 has 15 amino acids. Germline V gene data show CDR1 as SEHNR and CDR2 as FQNEAQ (reference sequence). CDR3: CASSAPGTTKNIQYF. The CDR3 DNA reads as TGTGCCAGCAGCGCGCCCGGGACAACCAAAAACATTCAGTACTTC. Combining the CDR3 with reference TRBV7-9 and TRBJ2-4 gives the whole variable domain DTGVSQNPRHKITKRGQNVTFRCDPISEHNRLYWYRQTLGQGPEFLTYFQNEAQLEKSRLLSDRFSAERPKGSFSTLEIQRTEQGDSAMYLCASSAPGTTKNIQYFGAGTRLSVL.

This chain joins TRBV3-1 and TRBJ1-5; D might be TRBD1 (5 bases). From germline, CDR1 is LGHDT and CDR2 YNNKEL (reference sequence). V lost 4 bases, J lost 6 bases, and 13 bases lay in between. There are 14 residues in the CDR3. The CDR3 bases are TGTGCCAGCAGCCCCGCAGGGCTTGGTCAGCCCCAGCATTTT. Its protein product is CASSPAGLGQPQHF.

V gene TRBV6-2 or TRBV6-3 combines with J gene TRBJ2-2; D might be TRBD1 (5 bases). CDR1 and CDR2 (germline): MNHEY, SVGEGT. The CDR3 spans 16 residues. V lost 5 bases, J lost 6 bases, and 19 bases lay in between. The CDR3 reads CASSTARVSFAGELFF. As DNA, the CDR3 is TGTGCCAGCAGTACGGCCAGGGTCTCTTTCGCCGGGGAGCTGTTTTTT.

This clonotype was observed a few times. The rearrangement uses TRBV5-6 and TRBJ2-6, with TRBD1 matching over 7 bases. The germline V gene encodes CDR1 SGHDT and CDR2 YYEEEE. The J segment lost 1 base and the V segment lost 1 base, leaving 5 bases of the junction unmatched. This CDR3 contains 17 residues. The CDR3 DNA reads as TGTGCCAGCAGCTTGAGGACAGGACCATCTGGGGCCAACGTCCTGACTTTC. Encoded protein: CASSLRTGPSGANVLTF. The whole variable domain, remainder taken from reference TRBV5-6 and TRBJ2-6, is DAGVTQSPTHLIKTRGQQVTLRCSPKSGHDTVSWYQQALGQGPQFIFQYYEEEERQRGNFPDRFSGHQFPNYSSELNVNALLLGDSALYLCASSLRTGPSGANVLTFGAGSRLTVL.

This clonotype was seen ten or more times. The genes are TRBV29-1 and TRBJ2-1, with 8 bases fitting TRBD1. With V trimmed by 1 base and J by 0 bases, 14 bases remained unmatched. Germline CDR1 SQVTM, CDR2 ANQGSEA. The CDR3 is made up of 19 amino acids. In nucleotides, the CDR3 is TGCAGCGTTGAAGGGGTCGACAGGGGTCCCCTAAGCTCCTACAATGAGCAGTTCTTC. Translating it yields CSVEGVDRGPLSSYNEQFF.

The sample holds a few counts of this clonotype. The chain has TRBV7-2 and TRBJ2-3; 9 bases match TRBD2. The V segment lost 5 bases and the J segment 6 bases; nucleotides outside the gene matches: 12. This CDR3 has 16 residues. The germline V gene encodes CDR1 SGHTA and CDR2 FQGNSA. The CDR3 is CASSRLAGATQDTQYF. CDR3 in DNA: TGTGCCAGCAGCCGATTAGCGGGGGCAACCCAGGATACGCAGTATTTT.

V gene TRBV20-1 combines with J gene TRBJ1-5, with 8 bases identical to TRBD1. The length of the CDR3 is 14 residues. Germline CDR1 DFQATT, CDR2 SNEGSKA (reference sequence). The ends lost 3 bases at V and 10 bases at J; junction bases unmatched: 11. In DNA form, the CDR3 reads TGCAGTGCTAGGTCCGAACAGGGGGGTAAACCCCAGCATTTT. This codes for CSARSEQGGKPQHF.

This clonotype was detected many times. The V and J genes are TRBV7-8 and TRBJ2-7; D not certain. Germline-derived CDR1 and CDR2 are SGHVS and FQNEAQ. Trimming stripped 1 base from V and 3 bases from J, with 10 bases between. The CDR3 loop spans 14 amino acids. The CDR3 bases are TGTGCCAGCAGCTTAGAATTAGGTGGCTACGAGCAGTACTTC. Its protein product is CASSLELGGYEQYF.

J is TRBJ2-1 and V is TRBV5-8, with D possibly being TRBD1 (6 bases). Between the trimmed V and J ends, which lost 5 bases and 3 bases, there was a span of 15 bases. The CDR3 length is 15 residues. The germline CDR1 and CDR2 sequences are SGHTS and YDEGEE. The CDR3 loop reads CASSLRDTDYNEQFF. The CDR3 coding sequence is TGTGCCAGCAGTCTCCGGGACACCGACTACAATGAGCAGTTCTTC.

The V and J genes are TRBV29-1 and TRBJ2-5; D gene uncertain. This CDR3 spans 14 amino acids. The germline V gene has CDR1 SQVTM and CDR2 ANQGSEA. V was shortened by 7 bases and J by 2 bases, with 17 bases between the two germline ends. The CDR3 region is CSAIGPAGQETQYF. CDR3 in DNA: TGCAGCGCCATCGGGCCGGCAGGACAAGAGACCCAGTACTTC.

CDR3 residues: CASSLGLATGNEQFF. CDR3 in DNA: TGCGCCAGCAGCTTGGGACTAGCAACGGGGAATGAGCAGTTCTTC. J is TRBJ2-1 and V is TRBV5-1, with 7 bases fitting TRBD2. The CDR3 totals 15 residues. The junction had 7 bases not matched to a gene; V was cut back by 0 bases and J by 7 bases. CDR1 SGHRS and CDR2 YFSETQ come from the germline V gene.

There are many counts of this clonotype. V usage is TRBV28 and J usage is TRBJ1-6; TRBD1 matches 7 bases. CDR1 is MDHEN, CDR2 SYDVKM, per germline. The CDR3 consists of 17 residues. V trimming: 4 bases; J trimming: 6 bases; junction bases outside the gene matches: 12. The CDR3 sequence: CASSSPASGQVNSPLHF. CDR3 in DNA: TGTGCCAGCAGTTCCCCTGCCTCCGGACAGGTTAATTCACCCCTCCACTTT.

This clonotype was seen a handful of times. V gene TRBV5-4 combines with J gene TRBJ1-6; the D is unclear. The V and J ends lost 0 bases and 9 bases respectively, with 10 bases between them. CDR3 length equals 14 residues. Germline V gene data show CDR1 as SGHNT and CDR2 as YYREEE (reference sequence). CDR3 amino acids: CASSLGQESSPLHF. The CDR3, as DNA: TGTGCCAGCAGCTTGGGTCAGGAGAGTTCACCCCTCCACTTT.

This clonotype was detected many times. The chain combines TRBV6-1 with TRBJ1-6; D is possibly TRBD1 (5 bases). CDR1 is MNHNS and CDR2 is SASEGT in the germline V gene. V lost 6 bases and J 14 bases, leaving 23 bases between the germline ends. This CDR3 has 15 amino acids. The CDR3 loop reads CASSSPGTLGVALHF. Written as DNA, the CDR3 is TGTGCCAGCAGCAGCCCCGGGACGCTGGGTGTAGCCCTCCACTTT.

This clonotype was found many times. The chain joins TRBV4-2 to TRBJ2-6; 8 bases fit TRBD2. Germline assignment: CDR1 LGHNA and CDR2 YNFKEQ. The CDR3 length is 18 residues. The V gene end was trimmed by 1 base and the J gene end by 0 bases; junction bases not matched to a gene: 5. The CDR3 here is CASSQGREGTSGANVLTF. The CDR3 DNA reads TGTGCCAGCAGCCAAGGCCGGGAGGGAACCTCTGGGGCCAACGTCCTGACTTTC.